This T cell receptor beta chain was identified during a study of blood T cell repertoires in COVID-19. Across the whole study: Italy, Spain and the United States were the sources of the convalescent and acute COVID-19 samples.

Germline V CDR1 and CDR2: SGHDT, YYEEEE. This CDR3 has 16 residues. Trimming removed 0 bases at V and 2 bases at J, with 12 bases between. Clones were read by immunoSEQ multiplex PCR, and TCRdb kept only the in-frame ones, dropping some. The profile shows around 340,000 clones, about 88% of them singletons. The rearrangement joins TRBV5-6 to TRBJ1-5, with unresolved D. The sequenced material came from PBMCs or T cells enriched from blood (not recorded which). This sequence originates from a woman aged 25 to 39 who had been exposed to COVID-19. In nucleotides, the CDR3 is TGTGCCAGCAGCTTGGGTAGAGGGATCCGCAATCAGCCCCAGCATTTT. Amino acids: CASSLGRGIRNQPQHF. Combining the CDR3 with reference TRBV5-6 and TRBJ1-5 gives the whole variable domain DAGVTQSPTHLIKTRGQQVTLRCSPKSGHDTVSWYQQALGQGPQFIFQYYEEEERQRGNFPDRFSGHQFPNYSSELNVNALLLGDSALYLCASSLGRGIRNQPQHFGDGTRLSIL.